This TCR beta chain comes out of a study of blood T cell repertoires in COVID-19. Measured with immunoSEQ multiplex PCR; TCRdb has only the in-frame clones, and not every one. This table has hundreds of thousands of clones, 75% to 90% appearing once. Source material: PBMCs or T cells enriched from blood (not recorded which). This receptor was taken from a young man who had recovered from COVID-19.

CDR3 amino acids: CASSKNDRVVNEQFF. In nucleotides, the CDR3 is TGTGCCAGCAGCAAAAATGACAGGGTAGTCAATGAGCAGTTCTTC. The chain recombines TRBV5-4 with TRBJ2-1; 7 nucleotides align to TRBD1. CDR1 is SGHNT, CDR2 YYREEE, per germline (reference sequence). This CDR3 comprises 15 residues. V gave up 4 bases and J gave up 6 bases; unmatched junction bases: 10.